The 22 T cell receptor beta chains given below trace back to one sample, sequenced in a study of T-cell reconstitution after alpha-beta-depleted transplantation in children. Unique molecular identifiers were used in preparing the TCRbeta library. One entry per CDR3 protein results from TCRdb running MiXCR on the PCR reads. The sample lists 400,000 to 550,000 distinct CDR3 sequences, about 10% occurring once. The source material was PBMCs, sampled before TCRalphabeta/CD19-depleted stem cell transplant. The receptors here all came from a child aged 2-15 years with inherited bone marrow failure, due to receive a stem cell transplant.

This clonotype was observed at least ten times. The V gene is TRBV18, the J gene TRBJ2-2; 12 bases fit TRBD2. With 3 bases clipped from V and 0 bases from J, the junction kept 5 bases outside the gene matches. CDR1 is KGHSH, CDR2 LQKENI, per germline. This CDR3 is 18 amino acids long. In nucleotides, the CDR3 is TGTGCCAGCTCACCTTCTAGCGGGAGGGACGCGAACACCGGGGAGCTGTTTTTT. Its translation: CASSPSSGRDANTGELFF. The whole variable domain, filled in from reference TRBV18 and TRBJ2-2, reads NAGVMQNPRHLVRRRGQEARLRCSPMKGHSHVYWYRQLPEEGLKFMVYLQKENIIDESGMPKERFSAEFPKEGPSILRIQQVVRGDSAAYFCASSPSSGRDANTGELFFGEGSRLTVL.

The rearrangement links TRBV29-1 to TRBJ2-2, with 12 bases lining up with TRBD2. This CDR3 spans 16 amino acids. V was pared by 6 bases and J by 0 bases, with 5 bases of the junction left unmatched. CDR1 SQVTM and CDR2 ANQGSEA come from the germline V gene. DNA for the CDR3: TGCAGCGTCCCTCTAGCGGGAGGGCCGAACACCGGGGAGCTGTTTTTT. It yields the protein CSVPLAGGPNTGELFF.

Notes on this clonotype: This may be a read error: a much more frequent sequence differs by one nucleotide. CDR3 region: CASSWAGVTQYF. As DNA, the CDR3 is TGTGCCAGCAGCTGGGCGGGGGTGACCCAGTACTTC. This sequence joins TRBV7-8 and TRBJ2-5, with 7 nucleotides matching TRBD2. After removal of 4 bases from V and 7 bases from J, the junction contained 3 bases not matched to a gene. CDR3 length equals 12 residues. The germline V gene encodes CDR1 SGHVS and CDR2 FQNEAQ.

This clonotype showed up just once. The V and J genes are TRBV6-2 or TRBV6-3 and TRBJ2-1; 8 bases map to TRBD2. The germline gives CDR1 MNHEY, CDR2 SVGEGT. This CDR3 has 18 amino acids. Unmatched junction bases numbered 13, after V lost 6 bases and J lost 0 bases. CDR3 in amino acids: CASSLEEISGTSYNEQFF. The DNA for the CDR3 is TGTGCCAGCAGCCTCGAAGAAATTAGCGGGACCTCCTACAATGAGCAGTTCTTC.

The CDR3 DNA reads TGCGCCAGCAGCTTCGACAGTCGCCCTAACTATGGCTACACCTTC. It specifies CASSFDSRPNYGYTF. The chain is built from TRBV5-1 and TRBJ1-2; a possible D gene is TRBD1 (5 bases). CDR3 length: 15 amino acids. Germline V gene lookup returns CDR1 SGHRS and CDR2 YFSETQ. Trimming pared 2 bases from V and 0 bases from J, leaving 11 bases between.

The genes are TRBV30 and TRBJ2-7, with D perhaps TRBD1 (5 bases). The CDR3 is made up of 13 amino acids. The V end lost 8 bases, the J end lost 6 bases, and 20 bases lay between the germline ends. Germline V gene sequence: CDR1 GTSNPN, CDR2 SVGIG (reference sequence). For the CDR3, the DNA is TGTGCCGGGATGACAGCCCCTCCTGCCGAGCAGTACTTC. Translated, it gives CAGMTAPPAEQYF.

For this clonotype: The germline gene is not matched at one end of the junction; a read error may be the cause. J is TRBJ2-7 and V is TRBV20-1; TRBD2 matches at 9 bases. This CDR3 contains 16 residues. CDR1 and CDR2 (germline): DFQATT, SNEGSKA (reference sequence). The CDR3 nucleotides are TGCAGTGCTAGAGAGTACCCGACTAGCGGCCCCTACGACCAGTACTTC. Its translation is CSAREYPTSGPYDQYF.

There are many counts of this clonotype. The chain recombines TRBV29-1 with TRBJ1-1; D remains unclear. The germline V gene encodes CDR1 SQVTM and CDR2 ANQGSEA. The V gene lost 7 bases and the J gene lost 8 bases, with 5 bases spanning the gap. The CDR3 loop spans 8 amino acids. CDR3 residues: CSAREAFF. CDR3 nucleotide sequence: TGCAGCGCCCGAGAAGCTTTCTTT.

The genes are TRBV28 and TRBJ2-1, with D possibly called TRBD1 or TRBD2 (5 bases each). CDR3 length: 19 amino acids. The V gene lost 3 bases and the J gene lost 4 bases, with 25 bases spanning the gap. CDR1 MDHEN and CDR2 SYDVKM come from the germline V gene. CDR3 region: CASSFPRMTAGTRYNEQFF. CDR3 sequence (DNA): TGTGCCAGCAGTTTTCCGCGGATGACCGCCGGGACCCGATACAATGAGCAGTTCTTC.

This clonotype has ten or more counts. The chain carries TRBV20-1 and TRBJ2-7; 7 bases are shared with TRBD2. V lost 2 bases to trimming and J lost 0 bases; unmatched junction nucleotides: 10. This CDR3 has 16 residues. Germline V gene sequence: CDR1 DFQATT, CDR2 SNEGSKA (reference sequence). The CDR3 loop reads CSARSLAGVPSYEQYF. CDR3 bases: TGCAGTGCTAGATCGCTCGCGGGAGTCCCCTCCTACGAGCAGTACTTC.

The table lists this clonotype with many counts. The chain is built from TRBV4-3 and TRBJ2-1; TRBD2 matches 8 bases. Germline CDR1 is LGHNA and CDR2 is YSLEER. V lost 1 base to trimming and J lost 13 bases; unmatched junction nucleotides: 12. The CDR3 contains 15 residues. CDR3 in DNA: TGCGCCAGCAGCCAAGGTGGCGCGGGAGGCCTCCCCCAGTTCTTC. As protein: CASSQGGAGGLPQFF.

This clonotype was seen repeatedly, ten times or more. The chain has TRBV20-1 and TRBJ1-5, with D uncertain. Looked up from germline, CDR1 is DFQATT and CDR2 is SNEGSKA (reference sequence). Between the trimmed V and J ends, which lost 2 bases and 0 bases, there was a span of 8 bases. The CDR3 runs 14 residues. The CDR3 protein is CSARQKYSNQPQHF. The CDR3 DNA reads as TGCAGTGCTAGACAGAAGTATAGCAATCAGCCCCAGCATTTT.

This clonotype was seen at least ten times. J is TRBJ2-3 and V is TRBV12-3 or TRBV12-4, with D possibly TRBD1 on 5 matching bases. CDR3 length: 15 residues. Deletions cut 5 bases from V and 5 bases from J, with 17 bases between. The CDR3 nucleotides read TGTGCCAGCAGTATATCTAGAAGAAGGGGAGATACGCAGTATTTT. Its translation is CASSISRRRGDTQYF.

This chain links TRBV28 with TRBJ2-7, with 10 bases matching TRBD2. After removal of 2 bases from V and 6 bases from J, the junction contained 4 bases not matched to a gene. The CDR3 spans 14 residues. The germline gives CDR1 MDHEN, CDR2 SYDVKM. Here the CDR3 DNA reads TGTGCCAGCAGTTTAGCTAGCGGGAGTGCCGAGCAGTACTTC. It codes for CASSLASGSAEQYF.

A few counts support this clonotype. The chain carries TRBV6-5 and TRBJ2-7; perhaps TRBD1 as D (6 bases). Germline lookup yields CDR1 MNHEY and CDR2 SVGAGI. CDR3 length: 14 amino acids. V shed 6 bases and J shed 2 bases, with 14 bases lying between them. The CDR3 region has the DNA TGTGCCAGCAGCTACAACAGGGACCCCTACGAGCAGTACTTC. It yields the protein CASSYNRDPYEQYF.

This clonotype was recorded many times. The V call is TRBV2, the J call TRBJ2-1, with 10 bases matching TRBD1. This CDR3 is 14 amino acids long. V lost 8 bases to trimming and J lost 4 bases; unmatched junction nucleotides: 5. The germline V gene has CDR1 SNHLY and CDR2 FYNNEI. The CDR3 sequence: CASPGTGAYNEQFF. DNA of the CDR3: TGTGCCAGCCCCGGGACAGGGGCTTACAATGAGCAGTTCTTC.

In this sample, this clonotype turned up many times. The chain is built from TRBV12-3 or TRBV12-4 and TRBJ2-7; 11 bases map to TRBD1. This CDR3 has 14 amino acids. V shed 6 bases and J 6 bases; nucleotides not matched to a gene: 7. The CDR3 region has the DNA TGTGCCAGCAGCTCGACCGGGACAGGGGGCGAGCAGTACTTC. Translating gives CASSSTGTGGEQYF.

This clonotype has just a few counts. The V gene is TRBV12-3 or TRBV12-4, the J gene TRBJ2-3, with D perhaps matching TRBD1 (6 bases). This CDR3 has 15 amino acids. Trimming pared 5 bases from V and 0 bases from J, leaving 12 bases between. The CDR3 region has the DNA TGTGCCAGCAGTGCAGGGACACCCAGCACAGATACGCAGTATTTT. Amino acid sequence: CASSAGTPSTDTQYF.

In this sample, this clonotype turned up a few times. The chain combines TRBV11-2 with TRBJ2-1; D uncertain. With 0 bases removed from V and 2 bases from J, the gap between germline ends came to 11 bases. The V gene's germline CDR1 is SGHAT and CDR2 FQNNGV. CDR3 size: 16 residues. CDR3 sequence reads: CASSLDSSTAYNEQFF. The CDR3 DNA reads TGTGCCAGCAGCTTAGATTCCAGCACCGCCTACAATGAGCAGTTCTTC.

This clonotype was counted many times. The rearrangement joins TRBV27 to TRBJ2-7, with D tentatively TRBD1 (5 bases). The V end lost 3 bases, the J end lost 2 bases, and 8 bases lay between the germline ends. The CDR3 extends over 13 amino acids. Germline V gene data show CDR1 as MNHEY and CDR2 as SMNVEV (reference sequence). CDR3 nucleotides: TGTGCCAGCAGTTTGACAGCCACCTACGAGCAGTACTTC. Translation: CASSLTATYEQYF.

This clonotype was picked up many times. This chain links TRBV15 with TRBJ2-7; D is unresolved. The ends were cut back, 0 bases at V and 0 bases at J, with 9 bases in the middle. The CDR3 runs to 15 residues. Germline CDR1 reads LNHNV; CDR2 reads YYDKDF (reference sequence). In nucleotides, the CDR3 is TGTGCCACCAGCAGAGACGGCGGAAGCTCCTACGAGCAGTACTTC. Amino acids: CATSRDGGSSYEQYF. The full variable domain, rest sourced from reference TRBV15 and TRBJ2-7, is DAMVIQNPRYQVTQFGKPVTLSCSQTLNHNVMYWYQQKSSQAPKLLFHYYDKDFNNEADTPDNFQSRRPNTSFCFLDIRSPGLGDTAMYLCATSRDGGSSYEQYFGPGTRLTVT.

In this sample, this clonotype turned up many times. The J gene is TRBJ2-1, the V gene TRBV5-1, with D possibly TRBD2 on 5 matching bases. Per germline, CDR1 SGHRS and CDR2 YFSETQ. V was cut by 0 bases and J by 6 bases, with 7 bases left in between. The CDR3 totals 13 residues. The CDR3 region has the DNA TGCGCCAGCAGCTTGGGAGGGATCAATGAGCAGTTCTTC. Translated, it gives CASSLGGINEQFF.